The clone carrying this T cell receptor (beta chain) occurred a few times. Its specificity is not known. These data are taken from a study of T cell repertoires in cytomegalovirus infection. Study-level results: In two of eight donors, the top clonotype was HLA-C-restricted CMV-specific.

Using its own MiXCR run on the reads, TCRdb lists one record per CDR3 protein. The sample yields about 130,000 distinct CDR3 sequences, roughly 9% seen once. This CDR3 comprises 16 residues. CDR1 SGHTA and CDR2 FQGTGA come from the germline V gene. Trimming removed 0 bases from V and 1 base from J; junction bases left unmatched: 6. The gene calls are TRBV7-3 and TRBJ2-7; 7 bases fit TRBD1. This receptor was obtained from a human donor in good health (CMV status not recorded). Some clones in this sample may be carry-over from other donors' samples. The sample comprised PBMCs. The CDR3 protein is CASSLTAVGQSYEQYF. The CDR3 DNA is TGTGCCAGCAGCTTAACCGCGGTGGGACAGTCCTACGAGCAGTACTTC. Based on the CDR3 plus reference TRBV7-3 and TRBJ2-7, the full variable domain is GAGVSQTPSNKVTEKGKYVELRCDPISGHTALYWYRQSLGQGPEFLIYFQGTGAADDSGLPNDRFFAVRPEGSVSTLKIQRTERGDSAVYLCASSLTAVGQSYEQYFGPGTRLTVT.